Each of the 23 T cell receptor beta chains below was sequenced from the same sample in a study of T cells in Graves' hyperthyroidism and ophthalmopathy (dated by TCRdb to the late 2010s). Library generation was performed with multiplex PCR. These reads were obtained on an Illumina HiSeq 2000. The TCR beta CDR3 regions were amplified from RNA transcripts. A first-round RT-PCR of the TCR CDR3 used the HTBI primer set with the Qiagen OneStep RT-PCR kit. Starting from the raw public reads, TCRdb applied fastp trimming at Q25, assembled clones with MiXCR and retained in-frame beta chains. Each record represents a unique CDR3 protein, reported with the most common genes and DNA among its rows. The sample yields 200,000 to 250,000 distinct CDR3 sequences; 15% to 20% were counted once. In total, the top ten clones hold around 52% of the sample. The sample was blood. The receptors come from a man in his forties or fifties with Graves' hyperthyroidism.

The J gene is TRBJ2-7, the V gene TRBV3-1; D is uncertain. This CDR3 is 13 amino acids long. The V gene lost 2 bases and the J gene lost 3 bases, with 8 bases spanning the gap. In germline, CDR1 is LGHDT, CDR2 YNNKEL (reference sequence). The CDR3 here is CASSQSSGYEQYF. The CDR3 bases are TGTGCCAGCAGCCAAAGTTCAGGCTACGAGCAGTACTTC.

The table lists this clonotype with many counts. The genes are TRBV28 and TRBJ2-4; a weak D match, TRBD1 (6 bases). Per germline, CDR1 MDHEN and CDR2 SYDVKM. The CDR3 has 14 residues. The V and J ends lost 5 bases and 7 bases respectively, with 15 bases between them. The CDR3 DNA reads TGTGCCAGCAGTCCAGGGGAAGGAGATAACATTCAGTACTTC. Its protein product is CASSPGEGDNIQYF.

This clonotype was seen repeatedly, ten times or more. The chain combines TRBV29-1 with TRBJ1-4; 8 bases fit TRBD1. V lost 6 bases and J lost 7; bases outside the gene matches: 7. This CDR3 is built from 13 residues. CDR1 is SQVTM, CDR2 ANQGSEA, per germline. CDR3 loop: CSVAYRGGEKLFF. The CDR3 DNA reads TGCAGCGTGGCCTACAGGGGGGGTGAAAAACTGTTTTTT.

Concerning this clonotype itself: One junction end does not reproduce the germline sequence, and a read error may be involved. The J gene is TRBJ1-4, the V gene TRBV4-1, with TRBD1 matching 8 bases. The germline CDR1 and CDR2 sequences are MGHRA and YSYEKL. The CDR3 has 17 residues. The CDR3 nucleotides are TGCGCCAGCAGCCAATATTCAGGGGGCACAGCTAATGGAAAACTGTTTTTT. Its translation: CASSQYSGGTANGKLFF.

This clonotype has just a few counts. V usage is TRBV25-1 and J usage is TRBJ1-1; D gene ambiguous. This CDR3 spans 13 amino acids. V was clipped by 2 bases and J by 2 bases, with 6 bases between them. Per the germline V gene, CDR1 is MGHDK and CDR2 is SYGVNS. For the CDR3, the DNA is TGTGCCAGCAGTGAACAGGTAAACACTGAAGCTTTCTTT. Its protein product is CASSEQVNTEAFF.

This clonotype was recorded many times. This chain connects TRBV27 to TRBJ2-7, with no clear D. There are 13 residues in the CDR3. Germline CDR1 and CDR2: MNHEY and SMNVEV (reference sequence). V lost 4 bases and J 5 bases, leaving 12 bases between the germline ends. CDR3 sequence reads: CASSSPSFHEQYF. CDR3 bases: TGTGCCAGCAGTTCCCCAAGTTTCCACGAGCAGTACTTC.

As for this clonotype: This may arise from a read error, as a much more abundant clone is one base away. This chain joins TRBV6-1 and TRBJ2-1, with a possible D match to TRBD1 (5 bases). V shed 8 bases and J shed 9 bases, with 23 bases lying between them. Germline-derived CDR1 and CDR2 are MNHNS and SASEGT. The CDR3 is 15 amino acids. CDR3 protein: CASGKDTSSASEQFF. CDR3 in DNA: TGTGCCAGCGGGAAGGACACCTCTTCCGCCTCTGAGCAGTTCTTC.

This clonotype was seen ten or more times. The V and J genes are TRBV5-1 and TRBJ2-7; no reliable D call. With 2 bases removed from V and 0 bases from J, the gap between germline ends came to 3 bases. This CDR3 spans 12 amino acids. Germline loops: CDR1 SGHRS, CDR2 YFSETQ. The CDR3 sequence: CASSLSSYEQYF. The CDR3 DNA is TGCGCCAGCAGCTTATCCTCCTACGAGCAGTACTTC. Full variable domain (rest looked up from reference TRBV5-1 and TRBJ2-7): KAGVTQTPRYLIKTRGQQVTLSCSPISGHRSVSWYQQTPGQGLQFLFEYFSETQRNKGNFPGRFSGRQFSNSRSEMNVSTLELGDSALYLCASSLSSYEQYFGPGTRLTVT.

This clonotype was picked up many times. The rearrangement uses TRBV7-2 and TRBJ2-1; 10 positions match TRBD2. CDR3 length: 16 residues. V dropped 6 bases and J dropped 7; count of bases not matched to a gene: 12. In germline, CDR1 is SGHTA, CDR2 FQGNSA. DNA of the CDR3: TGTGCCAGCAGTTTATCCCTAGCGGGAGTGGGGAATGAGCAGTTCTTC. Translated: CASSLSLAGVGNEQFF. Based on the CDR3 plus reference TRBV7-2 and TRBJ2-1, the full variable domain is GAGVSQSPSNKVTEKGKDVELRCDPISGHTALYWYRQSLGQGLEFLIYFQGNSAPDKSGLPSDRFSAERTGGSVSTLTIQRTQQEDSAVYLCASSLSLAGVGNEQFFGPGTRLTVL.

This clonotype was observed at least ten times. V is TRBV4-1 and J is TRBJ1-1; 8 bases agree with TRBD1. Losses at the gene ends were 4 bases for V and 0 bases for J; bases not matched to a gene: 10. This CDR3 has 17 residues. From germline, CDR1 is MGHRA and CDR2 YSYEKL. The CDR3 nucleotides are TGCGCCAGCAGCCGAACGGGACAGGCCTCCTTGAACACTGAAGCTTTCTTT. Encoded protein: CASSRTGQASLNTEAFF.

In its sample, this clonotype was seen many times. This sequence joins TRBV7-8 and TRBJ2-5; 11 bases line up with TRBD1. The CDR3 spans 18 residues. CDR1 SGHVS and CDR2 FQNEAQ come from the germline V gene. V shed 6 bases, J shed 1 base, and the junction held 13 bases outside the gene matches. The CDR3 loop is CASRFSSSGTGGQETQYF. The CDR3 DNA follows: TGTGCCAGCAGGTTTTCATCATCCGGGACAGGGGGCCAAGAGACCCAGTACTTC.

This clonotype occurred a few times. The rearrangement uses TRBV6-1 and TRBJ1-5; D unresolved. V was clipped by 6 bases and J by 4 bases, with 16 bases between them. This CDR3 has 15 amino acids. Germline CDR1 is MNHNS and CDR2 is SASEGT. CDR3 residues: CASSLPEEGNQPQHF. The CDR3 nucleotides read TGTGCCAGCAGCCTCCCGGAGGAAGGTAATCAGCCCCAGCATTTT.

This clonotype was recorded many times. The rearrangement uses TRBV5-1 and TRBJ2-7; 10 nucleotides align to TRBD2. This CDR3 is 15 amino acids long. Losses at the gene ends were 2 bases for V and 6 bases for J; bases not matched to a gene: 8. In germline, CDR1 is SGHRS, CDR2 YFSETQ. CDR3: CASSLLAGGLPEQYF. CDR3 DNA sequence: TGCGCCAGCAGCTTATTAGCGGGAGGCCTCCCCGAGCAGTACTTC.

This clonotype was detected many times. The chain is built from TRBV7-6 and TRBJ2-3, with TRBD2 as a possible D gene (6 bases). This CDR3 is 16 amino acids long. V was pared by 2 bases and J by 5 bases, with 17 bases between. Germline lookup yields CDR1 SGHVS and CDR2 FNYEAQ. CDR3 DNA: TGTGCCAGCAGCTTACAGACGGGAGAGGTTTTAGATACGCAGTATTTT. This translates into CASSLQTGEVLDTQYF. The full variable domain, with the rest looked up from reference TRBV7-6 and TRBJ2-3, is GAGVSQSPRYKVTKRGQDVALRCDPISGHVSLYWYRQALGQGPEFLTYFNYEAQQDKSGLPNDRFSAERPEGSISTLTIQRTEQRDSAMYRCASSLQTGEVLDTQYFGPGTRLTVL.

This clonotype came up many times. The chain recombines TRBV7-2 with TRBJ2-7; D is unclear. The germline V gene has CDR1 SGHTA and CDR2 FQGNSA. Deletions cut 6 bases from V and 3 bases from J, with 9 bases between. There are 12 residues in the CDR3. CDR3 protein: CASSESDYEQYF. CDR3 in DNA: TGTGCCAGCAGTGAGTCAGACTACGAGCAGTACTTC.

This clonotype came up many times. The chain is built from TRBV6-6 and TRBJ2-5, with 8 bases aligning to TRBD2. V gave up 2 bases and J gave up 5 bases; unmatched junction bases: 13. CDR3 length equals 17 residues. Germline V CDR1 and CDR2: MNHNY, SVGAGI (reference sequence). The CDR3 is CASSYGGLGRGGETQYF. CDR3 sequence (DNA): TGTGCCAGCAGTTACGGGGGACTAGGGCGAGGGGGGGAGACCCAGTACTTC.

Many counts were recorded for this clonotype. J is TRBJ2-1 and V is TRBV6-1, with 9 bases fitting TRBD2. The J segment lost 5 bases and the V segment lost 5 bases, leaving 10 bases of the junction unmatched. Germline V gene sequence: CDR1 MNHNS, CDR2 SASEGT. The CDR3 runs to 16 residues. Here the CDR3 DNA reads TGTGCCAGCAGTCTCTTGCGGGAGGGCTTCCACAATGAGCAGTTCTTC. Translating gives CASSLLREGFHNEQFF.

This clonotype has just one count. The CDR3 loop reads CASSLIGELFF. The CDR3 nucleotides read TGCGCCAGCAGCTTGATCGGGGAGCTGTTTTTT. The chain joins TRBV5-1 to TRBJ2-2; D gene unclear. The V end lost 1 base, the J end lost 7 bases, and 2 bases lay between the germline ends. The CDR3 extends over 11 amino acids. In germline, CDR1 is SGHRS, CDR2 YFSETQ.

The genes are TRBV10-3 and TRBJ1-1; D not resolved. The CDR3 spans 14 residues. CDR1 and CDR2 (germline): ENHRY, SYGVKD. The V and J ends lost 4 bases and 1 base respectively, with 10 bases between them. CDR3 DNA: TGTGCCATCAGTGCTGCAGATGAGAACACTGAAGCTTTCTTT. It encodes CAISAADENTEAFF.

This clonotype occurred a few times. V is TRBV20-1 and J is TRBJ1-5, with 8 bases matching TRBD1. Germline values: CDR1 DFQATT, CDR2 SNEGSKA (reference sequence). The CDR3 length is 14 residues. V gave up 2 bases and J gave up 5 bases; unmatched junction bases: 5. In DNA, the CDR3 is TGCAGTGCTAGACCAGGGGGCGAGGATCAGCCCCAGCATTTT. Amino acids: CSARPGGEDQPQHF.

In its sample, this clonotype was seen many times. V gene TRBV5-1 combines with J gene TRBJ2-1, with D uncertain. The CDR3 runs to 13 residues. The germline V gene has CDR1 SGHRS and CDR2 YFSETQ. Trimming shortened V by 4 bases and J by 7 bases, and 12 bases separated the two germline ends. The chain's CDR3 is CASSVVMANEQFF. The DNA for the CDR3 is TGCGCCAGCAGCGTAGTCATGGCGAATGAGCAGTTCTTC.

CDR3 coding DNA: TGTGCCAGCTCACCATCGACAGTTTACAATGAGCAGTTCTTC. Translating gives CASSPSTVYNEQFF. The chain carries TRBV18 and TRBJ2-1, with D tentatively TRBD1 (5 bases). Germline V gene sequence: CDR1 KGHSH, CDR2 LQKENI. Between the trimmed V and J ends, which lost 2 bases and 4 bases, there was a span of 9 bases. The CDR3 has 14 amino acids.

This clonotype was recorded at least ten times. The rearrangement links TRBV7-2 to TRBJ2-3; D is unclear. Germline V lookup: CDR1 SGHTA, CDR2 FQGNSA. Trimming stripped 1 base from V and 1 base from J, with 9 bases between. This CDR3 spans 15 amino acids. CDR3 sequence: CASSLVGWGTDTQYF. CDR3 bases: TGTGCCAGCAGCTTAGTAGGGTGGGGCACAGATACGCAGTATTTT.